The clone carrying this T cell receptor (beta chain) was detected ten times or more. Its matching antigen is unknown. The CDR3 runs 17 residues. J was trimmed by 4 bases and V by 5 bases; bases with no gene match: 9. Germline V gene data show CDR1 as SGHAT and CDR2 as FQNNGV. The source of the sample is a study of early T cells in non-severe SARS-CoV-2 infection. Study in general: The study sequenced bulk RNA from unsorted whole blood, with chains unpaired.

Researchers attached unique molecular identifiers to individual cDNA molecules. TCRdb processed the 5' RACE reads anew with MiXCR; each CDR3 protein has one entry. The sample lists about 68,000 distinct CDR3 sequences; 12% were seen once. Findings and caveats of the study: The matching step, a VDJdb search, favored anti-spike CD8 responses and missed private and CD4 specificities.

Sequencing was done on a sample of whole blood. The gene calls are TRBV11-2 and TRBJ2-3, with TRBD2 matching 13 bases. This receptor was taken from an adult who was a healthcare worker with PCR-confirmed SARS-CoV-2 infection or an uninfected control (not recorded which). The CDR3 region has the DNA TGTGCCAGCAGCGTCGGACTAGCGGGGGTAGGGGCAGATACGCAGTATTTT. Translating gives CASSVGLAGVGADTQYF.